Shown below are 21 T cell receptor beta chains from a single sample sequenced in a study of T-cell reconstitution after alpha-beta-depleted transplantation in children. Molecular barcoding with unique molecular identifiers was used for the TCRbeta library. TCRdb fed the PCR reads into MiXCR, producing one record per CDR3 protein. The table records about 78,000 distinct CDR3 sequences, roughly 13% of them present only once. This specimen consisted of PBMCs, mostly from graft donor cells, obtained 180 days after TCRalphabeta/CD19-depleted stem cell transplant. The receptors come from a male patient under 10 years old who had a stem cell transplant for acute lymphoblastic leukemia, so the T cells may come from the graft donor.

The gene calls are TRBV20-1 and TRBJ1-5; TRBD1 is a possible D gene (5 bases). Trimming removed 3 bases at V and 10 bases at J, with 22 bases between. Germline V lookup: CDR1 DFQATT, CDR2 SNEGSKA (reference sequence). This CDR3 comprises 15 residues. The CDR3 DNA sequence: TGCAGTGCTAGCACACCAGCGGGGCAAGGGCTACCCCAGCATTTT. Translated, it gives CSASTPAGQGLPQHF.

This chain uses TRBV5-1 with TRBJ1-2; TRBD1 might be the D (6 bases). Deletions cut 1 base from V and 5 bases from J, with 15 bases between. This CDR3 has 15 residues. The germline CDR1 and CDR2 sequences are SGHRS and YFSETQ. In nucleotides, the CDR3 is TGCGCCAGCAGCTTGAAGCTGGACAGCATTTATGGCTACACCTTC. This codes for CASSLKLDSIYGYTF.

This clonotype occurred many times. The V gene is TRBV5-1, the J gene TRBJ2-7; no reliable D call. V gave up 4 bases and J gave up 3 bases, with 8 bases separating them. The CDR3 is 12 residues long. Germline V CDR1 and CDR2: SGHRS, YFSETQ. DNA for the CDR3: TGCGCCAGCAGCCTGGACGGCTACGAGCAGTACTTC. This encodes CASSLDGYEQYF. Variable domain in full (rest from reference TRBV5-1 and TRBJ2-7): KAGVTQTPRYLIKTRGQQVTLSCSPISGHRSVSWYQQTPGQGLQFLFEYFSETQRNKGNFPGRFSGRQFSNSRSEMNVSTLELGDSALYLCASSLDGYEQYFGPGTRLTVT.

The chain combines TRBV12-3 or TRBV12-4 with TRBJ1-5; D uncertain. This CDR3 comprises 14 residues. Trimming left V 6 bases short and J 7 bases short, with 16 bases between. In DNA, the CDR3 is TGTGCCAGCAGCCTGAAGGCGGGAAACCAGCCCCAGCATTTT. It is translated as CASSLKAGNQPQHF.

The chain is built from TRBV20-1 and TRBJ2-5, with 8 bases aligning to TRBD2. The CDR3 runs 15 residues. The V gene end was trimmed by 2 bases and the J gene end by 1 base; junction bases not matched to a gene: 6. Per the germline V gene, CDR1 is DFQATT and CDR2 is SNEGSKA (reference sequence). For the CDR3, the DNA is TGCAGTGCTAGAAAAGCGGGGGAGCCCCAAGAGACCCAGTACTTC. Its protein is CSARKAGEPQETQYF.

V gene TRBV20-1 combines with J gene TRBJ2-5, with D perhaps matching TRBD1 or TRBD2 (5 bases each). Per the germline V gene, CDR1 is DFQATT and CDR2 is SNEGSKA (reference sequence). The V end was cut by 6 bases, the J end by 1 base, with 12 bases between. The CDR3 has 13 amino acids. DNA for the CDR3: TGCAGTGCCTCGGGACGGTCCCAAGAGACCCAGTACTTC. It is translated as CSASGRSQETQYF.

CDR3 sequence reads: CATSRDPVNTEAFF. CDR3 sequence (DNA): TGTGCCACCAGCAGAGATCCGGTTAACACTGAAGCTTTCTTT. The chain couples TRBV15 to TRBJ1-1; D is ambiguous. V gave up 0 bases and J gave up 2 bases, with 7 bases separating them. Per the germline V gene, CDR1 is LNHNV and CDR2 is YYDKDF (reference sequence). The CDR3 is 14 residues long.

This chain joins TRBV7-2 and TRBJ2-7; 7 bases fit TRBD1. Germline CDR1 and CDR2: SGHTA and FQGNSA. The CDR3 extends over 13 amino acids. V lost 2 bases to trimming and J lost 10 bases; unmatched junction nucleotides: 8. The CDR3 nucleotides read TGTGCCAGCAGCTTAACAGGGGCTTTCCCCCAGTACTTC. This gives the protein CASSLTGAFPQYF.

This clonotype was detected a few times. The chain carries TRBV6-1 and TRBJ1-1; D not resolved. CDR1 MNHNS and CDR2 SASEGT come from the germline V gene. V dropped 6 bases and J dropped 3 bases, with 20 bases sitting between them. CDR3 length: 16 amino acids. The CDR3 loop is CASSDVTTLRDTEAFF. Here the CDR3 DNA reads TGTGCCAGCAGCGATGTTACAACCCTTAGGGACACTGAAGCTTTCTTT.

This chain uses TRBV18 with TRBJ1-2; D is perhaps TRBD1 (5 bases). The CDR3 sequence is 15 residues long. CDR1 KGHSH and CDR2 LQKENI come from the germline V gene. The V gene lost 3 bases and the J gene lost 0 bases, with 11 bases spanning the gap. CDR3 bases: TGTGCCAGCTCACCTCAGGGTCGACCTAACTATGGCTACACCTTC. Translating it yields CASSPQGRPNYGYTF.

The chain joins TRBV21-1 to TRBJ2-2; TRBD1 reflects the table's D call only, with no check against the DNA. TRBV21-1 is a pseudogene. This CDR3 contains 19 residues. CDR3 bases: TGTGCCAGCAGCAAAGTATATATTCAGGCGGGACACAGTACCGGGGAGCTGTTTTTT. Residues: CASSKVYIQAGHSTGELFF.

This clonotype was seen a few times. The rearrangement links TRBV4-2 to TRBJ2-7; D tentatively fits TRBD1 or TRBD2 (5 bases each). Germline V CDR1 and CDR2: LGHNA, YNFKEQ. The CDR3 totals 16 residues. V gave up 0 bases and J gave up 3 bases, with 15 bases separating them. The CDR3 spells CASSQEESGTGYEQYF. The CDR3 DNA follows: TGTGCCAGCAGCCAAGAAGAGTCAGGGACCGGCTACGAGCAGTACTTC.

This clonotype came up many times. The chain is built from TRBV4-3 and TRBJ2-3, with D uncertain. CDR1 is LGHNA and CDR2 is YSLEER in the germline V gene. The CDR3 loop spans 15 amino acids. V lost 0 bases, J lost 2 bases, and 9 bases lay in between. The CDR3 here is CASSQEWVPTDTQYF. DNA for the CDR3: TGCGCCAGCAGCCAAGAGTGGGTACCCACAGATACGCAGTATTTT.

This clonotype appeared many times. This chain joins TRBV7-9 and TRBJ2-1; D remains ambiguous. With 3 bases removed from V and 14 bases from J, the gap between germline ends came to 14 bases. This CDR3 contains 12 residues. Germline CDR1 SEHNR, CDR2 FQNEAQ (reference sequence). CDR3 sequence: CASSLPGPLEFF. The CDR3 region has the DNA TGTGCCAGCAGCTTGCCCGGACCGCTAGAGTTCTTC. Full variable domain (rest looked up from reference TRBV7-9 and TRBJ2-1): DTGVSQNPRHKITKRGQNVTFRCDPISEHNRLYWYRQTLGQGPEFLTYFQNEAQLEKSRLLSDRFSAERPKGSFSTLEIQRTEQGDSAMYLCASSLPGPLEFFGPGTRLTVL.

This clonotype came up a few times. The chain links TRBV12-3 or TRBV12-4 to TRBJ1-6; no clear D gene. CDR3 length equals 16 residues. The germline V and J ends were trimmed by 4 bases and 0 bases, with 10 bases remaining between them. The CDR3 coding sequence is TGTGCCAGCAGTTCGCCTGGGAGCTCCTATAATTCACCCCTCCACTTT. Translation: CASSSPGSSYNSPLHF.

A few counts support this clonotype. The chain couples TRBV7-8 to TRBJ2-4; D is uncertain. This CDR3 has 13 amino acids. Between the trimmed V and J ends, which lost 2 bases and 3 bases, there was a span of 5 bases. Germline lookup yields CDR1 SGHVS and CDR2 FQNEAQ. CDR3 sequence: CASSLRSKNIQYF. CDR3 nucleotide sequence: TGTGCCAGCAGCTTAAGGAGCAAAAACATTCAGTACTTC.

This sequence joins TRBV20-1 and TRBJ1-4, with D unresolved. Germline lookup yields CDR1 DFQATT and CDR2 SNEGSKA (reference sequence). The V end lost 0 bases, the J end lost 12 bases, and 14 bases lay between the germline ends. This CDR3 region has 13 residues. The CDR3 bases are TGCAGTGCTAGAGAGGGGTCCCTTGGGGAACTGTTTTTT. Amino acids: CSAREGSLGELFF.

The chain links TRBV5-5 to TRBJ2-1, with 8 bases matching TRBD2. Trimming at V came to 0 bases and at J to 4 bases, leaving 3 bases not matched to a gene. The CDR3 covers 15 residues. Germline values: CDR1 SGHKS, CDR2 YYEKEE (reference sequence). The CDR3 bases are TGTGCCAGCAGCTTGGAGCGGGGGCCTTACAATGAGCAGTTCTTC. This sequence encodes CASSLERGPYNEQFF.

This chain links TRBV7-3 with TRBJ2-7; no clear D. Germline CDR1 SGHTA, CDR2 FQGTGA. CDR3 length: 15 amino acids. V was trimmed by 1 base and J by 2 bases, leaving 12 bases between them. CDR3 in amino acids: CASSLRGSFPYEQYF. Written as DNA, the CDR3 is TGTGCCAGCAGCTTAAGGGGATCCTTTCCCTACGAGCAGTACTTC.

There are a few counts of this clonotype. The chain employs TRBV20-1 and TRBJ2-5; 8 nucleotides match TRBD2. This CDR3 is built from 12 residues. J was trimmed by 5 bases and V by 3 bases; bases with no gene match: 2. CDR1 and CDR2 (germline): DFQATT, SNEGSKA (reference sequence). The CDR3 sequence is CSARGLVETQYF. CDR3 bases: TGCAGTGCTAGGGGACTAGTTGAGACCCAGTACTTC.

The CDR3 loop is CSARAGSTNEKLFF. In nucleotides, the CDR3 is TGCAGTGCTAGAGCAGGGTCAACTAATGAAAAACTGTTTTTT. The chain combines TRBV20-1 with TRBJ1-4; possibly TRBD1 for D (5 bases). The CDR3 totals 14 residues. Trimming pared 1 base from V and 0 bases from J, leaving 6 bases between. Germline CDR1 reads DFQATT; CDR2 reads SNEGSKA (reference sequence).